The rows below give T cell receptor beta chains drawn from one sample of a study of cytomegalovirus exposure and HLA in healthy donors. Repertoires were generated with immunoSEQ multiplex PCR, while TCRdb's copy carries only in-frame clones and drops some. The sample has under 130,000 clones, roughly three quarters seen once. The sequencing input was PBMCs. These receptor sequences come from a man aged 45-60 years in good health and CMV-seropositive. Both conserved end residues are trimmed from each CDR3.

TRBV30 | AWNGRARETQY
TRBV27 | ASSLMRGARAPDTQY
TRBV6-6 | ASSLTSDSYNEQF
TRBV5-8 | ASSLVAGGTTGELF
TRBV27 | ALKGGQDYGYT
TRBV5-4 | ASSSNFYGDTQY
TRBV5-1 | ASSLDVGGGSGELF
TRBV2 | ASRLRSSNQPQH
TRBV10-3 | AISVPGQGASYEQY
TRBV4-2 | ASSQGGRTSGQETQY
TRBV7-2 | ASSLILFREDQPQH
TRBV9 | ASSVDPGPANNEQF